The present TCR beta chain was sequenced within a study of T cell responses to AZD1222 COVID-19 vaccine. Method: immunoSEQ multiplex PCR; TCRdb's copy keeps in-frame clones and lacks some. This table holds tens of thousands of clones, around 90% found once. Comments on this clone: Its antigen is still unknown. The sample contains more than one DNA sequence encoding this CDR3.

Overall study findings and caveats: Among the donors, most were white British and more were female, and clonal diversity was possibly underestimated.

The J segment lost 3 bases and the V segment lost 3 bases, leaving 0 bases of the junction unmatched. CDR1 and CDR2 from the germline V gene are KGHSH and LQKENI. The CDR3 length is 13 residues. Sequencing used peripheral blood, obtained on day 0 of MenACWY control vaccination. This chain connects TRBV18 to TRBJ1-2, with 8 positions matching TRBD1. This clonotype originated in an adult in good health. CDR3 coding DNA: TGTGCCAGCTCACCGGACAGGGACTATGGCTACACCTTC. It translates to CASSPDRDYGYTF.